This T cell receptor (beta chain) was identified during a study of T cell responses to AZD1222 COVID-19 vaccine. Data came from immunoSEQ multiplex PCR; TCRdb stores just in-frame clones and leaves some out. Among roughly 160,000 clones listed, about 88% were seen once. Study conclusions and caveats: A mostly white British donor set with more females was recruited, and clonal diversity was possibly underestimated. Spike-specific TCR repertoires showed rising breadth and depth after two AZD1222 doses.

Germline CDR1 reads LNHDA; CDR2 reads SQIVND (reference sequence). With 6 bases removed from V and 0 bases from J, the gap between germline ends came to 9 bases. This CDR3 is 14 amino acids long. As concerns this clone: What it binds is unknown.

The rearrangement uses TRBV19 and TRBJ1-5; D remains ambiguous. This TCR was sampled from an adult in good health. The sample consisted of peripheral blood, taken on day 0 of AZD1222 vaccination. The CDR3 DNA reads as TGTGCCAGTAGGAACCTTAATAGCAATCAGCCCCAGCATTTT. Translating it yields CASRNLNSNQPQHF.